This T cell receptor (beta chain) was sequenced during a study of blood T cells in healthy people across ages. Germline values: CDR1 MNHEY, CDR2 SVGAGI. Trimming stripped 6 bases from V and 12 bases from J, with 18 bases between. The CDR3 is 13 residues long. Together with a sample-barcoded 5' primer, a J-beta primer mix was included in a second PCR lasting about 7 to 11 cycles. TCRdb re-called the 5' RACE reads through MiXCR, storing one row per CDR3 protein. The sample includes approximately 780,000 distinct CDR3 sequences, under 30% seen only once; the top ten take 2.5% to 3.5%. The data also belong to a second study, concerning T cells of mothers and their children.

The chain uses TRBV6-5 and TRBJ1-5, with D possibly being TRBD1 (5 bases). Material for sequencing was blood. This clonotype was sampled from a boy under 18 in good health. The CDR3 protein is CASRPGLDKNQHF. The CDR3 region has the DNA TGTGCCAGCAGACCGGGACTCGACAAAAACCAGCATTTT.